Presented here are 10 T cell receptor beta chains from one specimen sequenced in a study of T-cell reconstitution after alpha-beta-depleted transplantation in children. Unique molecular identifiers were built into the TCRbeta library. TCRdb independently ran MiXCR on the PCR reads; one entry per CDR3 protein. The table shows around 600,000 distinct CDR3 sequences, with 23% occurring only once. The starting material was PBMCs, mostly from graft donor cells, obtained 360 days after TCRalphabeta/CD19-depleted stem cell transplant. The source is a boy under two years old who had a stem cell transplant for acute myeloid leukemia, so the T cells may come from the graft donor.

This clonotype occurred a few times. The chain joins TRBV23-1 to TRBJ2-4; D remains ambiguous. TRBV23-1 is identified as an open reading frame with a role that is uncertain. The CDR3 runs 13 residues. Trimming cost V 2 bases and J 2 bases, with 4 bases left between them. The CDR3 nucleotides read TGCGCCAGCAGTCAAGAGACCAAAAACATTCAGTACTTC. Translating it yields CASSQETKNIQYF.

The chain has TRBV6-2 or TRBV6-3 and TRBJ1-1; D perhaps matches TRBD1 (5 bases). V was trimmed by 7 bases and J by 1 base, leaving 10 bases between them. This CDR3 is built from 13 residues. CDR1 and CDR2 from the germline V gene are MNHEY and SVGEGT. The CDR3, as DNA: TGTGCCAGCACCGGGACGGCGAACACTGAAGCTTTCTTT. Translation gives CASTGTANTEAFF.

This clonotype occurred many times. The rearrangement links TRBV20-1 to TRBJ2-3; D is perhaps TRBD1 (5 bases). The CDR3 spans 14 residues. Germline V gene data show CDR1 as DFQATT and CDR2 as SNEGSKA (reference sequence). V was shortened by 2 bases and J by 1 base, with 10 bases between the two germline ends. The CDR3 DNA reads as TGCAGTGCTAGAAGACAGCCGGGCACAGATACGCAGTATTTT. Translated, it gives CSARRQPGTDTQYF.

This clonotype was counted once. The rearrangement uses TRBV14 and TRBJ2-7; either TRBD1 or TRBD2 may fit D (5 bases each). The CDR3 is 15 amino acids. Germline lookup yields CDR1 SGHDN and CDR2 FVKESK. V was pared by 4 bases and J by 1 base, with 14 bases between. CDR3 protein: CASSPDRGRSYEQYV. CDR3 DNA: TGTGCCAGCAGCCCAGACCGGGGACGATCCTACGAGCAGTACGTC.

The sample holds a few counts of this clonotype. The J gene is TRBJ2-7, the V gene TRBV7-3; 8 positions agree with TRBD2. The CDR3 consists of 15 residues. The ends lost 3 bases at V and 2 bases at J; junction bases unmatched: 6. The V gene's germline CDR1 is SGHTA and CDR2 FQGTGA. The CDR3 loop is CASSLSGGLPYEQYF. DNA for the CDR3: TGTGCCAGCAGCTTGAGCGGGGGCCTCCCCTACGAGCAGTACTTC.

This clonotype was counted ten times or more. The chain recombines TRBV7-8 with TRBJ1-5, with no clear D. Germline CDR1 and CDR2: SGHVS and FQNEAQ. V was pared by 2 bases and J by 0 bases, with 8 bases between. CDR3 length: 15 amino acids. The CDR3 here is CASSLRPYSNQPQHF. DNA for the CDR3: TGTGCCAGCAGCTTAAGGCCATATAGCAATCAGCCCCAGCATTTT. The full variable domain, completed using reference TRBV7-8 and TRBJ1-5, is GAGVSQSPRYKVAKRGQDVALRCDPISGHVSLFWYQQALGQGPEFLTYFQNEAQLDKSGLPSDRFFAERPEGSVSTLKIQRTQQEDSAVYLCASSLRPYSNQPQHFGDGTRLSIL.

The DNA of the CDR3 is TGCAGCGTTGAAAAGGGGAGGGAGACTGAAGCTTTCTTT. It encodes CSVEKGRETEAFF. The chain is built from TRBV29-1 and TRBJ1-1, with TRBD1 as a possible D gene (5 bases). The CDR3 runs 13 residues. Trimming removed 2 bases at V and 5 bases at J, with 12 bases between. Germline V gives CDR1 SQVTM, CDR2 ANQGSEA. Complete variable domain (other parts from reference TRBV29-1 and TRBJ1-1): SAVISQKPSRDICQRGTSLTIQCQVDSQVTMMFWYRQQPGQSLTLIATANQGSEATYESGFVIDKFPISRPNLTFSTLTVSNMSPEDSSIYLCSVEKGRETEAFFGQGTRLTVV.

The rearrangement links TRBV7-9 to TRBJ1-2; a weak D match, TRBD1 (6 bases). The germline CDR1 and CDR2 sequences are SEHNR and FQNEAQ (reference sequence). V was cut by 1 base and J by 7 bases, with 13 bases left in between. The CDR3 length is 14 residues. The CDR3 sequence is CASSLELGAAGYTF. DNA for the CDR3: TGTGCCAGCAGCTTAGAACTGGGGGCGGCTGGCTACACCTTC.

At least ten counts were recorded for this clonotype. The chain has TRBV7-2 and TRBJ1-5; D not certain. The CDR3 runs 15 residues. Germline CDR1 SGHTA, CDR2 FQGNSA. Trimming took 4 bases from V and 1 from J, leaving 11 bases between them. CDR3 protein: CASSWTSGSNQPQHF. Written as DNA, the CDR3 is TGTGCCAGCAGCTGGACGTCGGGGAGCAATCAGCCCCAGCATTTT.

This clonotype appeared a few times. The rearrangement uses TRBV20-1 and TRBJ1-4; no firm D call. Germline CDR1 reads DFQATT; CDR2 reads SNEGSKA (reference sequence). The CDR3 extends over 14 amino acids. Between the trimmed V and J ends, which lost 5 bases and 4 bases, there was a span of 14 bases. CDR3 nucleotides: TGCAGTGCTTTGGGTCTTAACTATAATGAAAAACTGTTTTTT. This translates into CSALGLNYNEKLFF.